This passage covers 31 T cell receptor beta chains from one sample sequenced in a study of shared clonotypes between healthy human individuals. Profiled with immunoSEQ multiplex PCR; TCRdb holds only in-frame clones, not every one. The table lists about 700,000 clones, about 92% of them singletons. Terminally differentiated effector memory CD45RA+ cells were excluded from the naive CD8 cells, which were CD45RO-negative and positively selected for CCR7. Sequenced: naive CD8+ T cells sorted from blood. These receptor sequences come from a man younger than 40 in good health.

Concerning this clone: Being one base from a much bigger clone, this may be a read error. Other DNA sequences within the sample encode an identical CDR3. The rearrangement links TRBV28 to TRBJ1-2, with D unclear. Germline lookup yields CDR1 MDHEN and CDR2 SYDVKM. CDR3 length: 11 residues. V was pared by 5 bases and J by 3 bases, with 4 bases between. DNA for the CDR3: TGTGCCAGCAGTCGAGACTATGGCTACACCTTC. Its protein is CASSRDYGYTF.

V and J are TRBV5-1 and TRBJ2-1; possible D gene TRBD2, 5 bases. Per germline, CDR1 SGHRS and CDR2 YFSETQ. V gave up 1 base and J gave up 5 bases, with 16 bases separating them. The CDR3 is 16 amino acids. CDR3 amino acids: CASSLPPGLRNNEQFF. CDR3 DNA: TGCGCCAGCAGCTTGCCCCCGGGATTGAGAAACAATGAGCAGTTCTTC.

This chain connects TRBV7-9 to TRBJ2-7; 7 positions agree with TRBD1. Germline V CDR1 and CDR2: SEHNR, FQNEAQ (reference sequence). V trimming: 5 bases; J trimming: 5 bases; junction bases outside the gene matches: 12. CDR3 length: 15 amino acids. In nucleotides, the CDR3 is TGTGCCAGCAGCCTAACAGGGGACCCTGGGGACGAGCAGTACTTC. It codes for CASSLTGDPGDEQYF.

V gene TRBV2 combines with J gene TRBJ2-7; either TRBD1 or TRBD2 may fit D (5 bases each). Trimming removed 7 bases at V and 2 bases at J, with 18 bases between. The CDR3 is made up of 15 amino acids. Germline V CDR1 and CDR2: SNHLY, FYNNEI. The CDR3 coding sequence is TGTGCCAGCATAACGACTGGGACGGGAACCTACGAGCAGTACTTC. Translating gives CASITTGTGTYEQYF.

The chain uses TRBV7-9 and TRBJ2-1; tentatively, D is TRBD2 (5 bases). CDR3 length: 15 amino acids. Germline V lookup: CDR1 SEHNR, CDR2 FQNEAQ (reference sequence). Trimming stripped 7 bases from V and 12 bases from J, with 25 bases between. DNA for the CDR3: TGTGCCAGCATCCACCTAGGGCTAGCCCACACTCGGCAGTTCTTC. The encoded protein is CASIHLGLAHTRQFF.

In regard to this clone: The sample holds other DNA sequences that translate to the same CDR3. The chain recombines TRBV5-6 with TRBJ1-5; D not certain. The V gene's germline CDR1 is SGHDT and CDR2 YYEEEE. Trimming took off 0 bases at V and 2 bases at J, with 0 bases between the two ends. This CDR3 has 12 residues. The DNA of the CDR3 is TGTGCCAGCAGCTTGGGCAATCAGCCCCAGCATTTT. It yields the protein CASSLGNQPQHF.

V gene TRBV7-9 combines with J gene TRBJ2-2; 12 nucleotides align to TRBD2. The CDR3 extends over 17 amino acids. Germline CDR1 and CDR2: SEHNR and FQNEAQ (reference sequence). Losses at the gene ends were 4 bases for V and 6 bases for J; bases not matched to a gene: 9. This chain's CDR3 is CASSSSPTSGSAGELFF. CDR3 in DNA: TGTGCCAGCAGCTCCTCCCCGACTAGCGGGAGCGCCGGGGAGCTGTTTTTT.

The genes are TRBV29-1 and TRBJ2-1; a possible D gene is TRBD1 (6 bases). The CDR3 sequence is 14 residues long. Germline CDR1 and CDR2: SQVTM and ANQGSEA. CDR3 coding DNA: TGCAGTGCCGCCGTTGGGGGACAATACAATGAGCAGTTCTTC. It translates to CSAAVGGQYNEQFF.

The chain uses TRBV4-3 and TRBJ2-1, with 9 bases fitting TRBD2. V lost 0 bases and J lost 9; bases outside the gene matches: 9. The length of the CDR3 is 16 residues. Germline CDR1 and CDR2: LGHNA and YSLEER. CDR3 nucleotide sequence: TGCGCCAGCAGCCAAGATTGGGCTAGCGGGAATAGTGAGCAGTTCTTC. It is translated as CASSQDWASGNSEQFF.

CDR3 residues: CASGTGNTGELFF. CDR3 nucleotides: TGTGCCAGCGGTACAGGGAACACCGGGGAGCTGTTTTTT. The V call is TRBV9, the J call TRBJ2-2; D is perhaps TRBD1 (5 bases). Germline V lookup: CDR1 SGDLS, CDR2 YYNGEE. The CDR3 consists of 13 residues. Deletions cut 7 bases from V and 1 base from J, with 8 bases between. The whole variable domain, remainder taken from reference TRBV9 and TRBJ2-2, is DSGVTQTPKHLITATGQRVTLRCSPRSGDLSVYWYQQSLDQGLQFLIQYYNGEERAKGNILERFSAQQFPDLHSELNLSSLELGDSALYFCASGTGNTGELFFGEGSRLTVL.

A few counts support this clone. The sample carries other DNA sequences with the same CDR3. V is TRBV7-9 and J is TRBJ1-4; unclear D gene. CDR1 is SEHNR, CDR2 FQNEAQ, per germline (reference sequence). The V end was cut by 1 base, the J end by 8 bases, with 8 bases between. This CDR3 spans 13 amino acids. The CDR3 here is CASSLGSNEKLFF. CDR3 DNA sequence: TGTGCCAGCAGCTTAGGATCCAACGAAAAACTGTTTTTT.

The genes are TRBV29-1 and TRBJ2-1; TRBD1 agrees at 10 bases. CDR1 is SQVTM and CDR2 is ANQGSEA in the germline V gene. The trim removed 3 bases at V and 9 bases at J, leaving 8 bases unmatched. The CDR3 has 14 amino acids. The CDR3 coding sequence is TGCAGCGTTGACGGGACAGGGGATCTTCGTGAGCAGTTCTTC. It translates to CSVDGTGDLREQFF.

This clone showed up just a few times. The chain uses TRBV4-1 and TRBJ1-1, with a weak D call TRBD1 (5 bases). Germline CDR1 reads MGHRA; CDR2 reads YSYEKL. Trimming took off 4 bases at V and 11 bases at J, with 26 bases between the two ends. This CDR3 has 16 amino acids. Here the CDR3 DNA reads TGCGCCAGCAGCCCCATTCAGGAGGGTGGGGGGTTAGAGGCTTTCTTT. As protein: CASSPIQEGGGLEAFF.

The J gene is TRBJ2-7, the V gene TRBV5-4; weak D call: TRBD1 (6 bases). Germline values: CDR1 SGHNT, CDR2 YYREEE (reference sequence). This CDR3 is built from 13 residues. The V and J ends lost 4 bases and 5 bases respectively, with 13 bases between them. CDR3 residues: CASSVGHTHEQYF. Here the CDR3 DNA reads TGTGCCAGCAGCGTGGGACATACCCACGAGCAGTACTTC.

V usage is TRBV27 and J usage is TRBJ2-2; 13 bases are shared with TRBD2. The CDR3 has 17 residues. From germline, CDR1 is MNHEY and CDR2 SMNVEV (reference sequence). V lost 4 bases, J lost 6 bases, and 8 bases stayed unmatched. The DNA of the CDR3 is TGTGCCAGCAGTTCCCCACGGACTAGCGGGAGTTCCGGGGAGCTGTTTTTT. Encoded protein: CASSSPRTSGSSGELFF.

This clone was picked up a small number of times. This chain links TRBV7-9 with TRBJ2-2; D is unclear. With 4 bases removed from V and 5 bases from J, the gap between germline ends came to 8 bases. Germline V gene lookup returns CDR1 SEHNR and CDR2 FQNEAQ (reference sequence). CDR3 length: 13 amino acids. This CDR3 reads CASSSSVTGELFF. The CDR3 DNA reads TGTGCCAGCAGCTCCTCCGTTACCGGGGAGCTGTTTTTT.

The rearrangement links TRBV29-1 to TRBJ2-1; D remains unclear. This CDR3 spans 11 amino acids. CDR1 and CDR2 (germline): SQVTM, ANQGSEA. The ends were cut back, 0 bases at V and 5 bases at J, with 2 bases in the middle. Written as DNA, the CDR3 is TGCAGCGTTGAAGAGCACAATGAGCAGTTCTTC. Encoded protein: CSVEEHNEQFF.

This chain connects TRBV5-1 to TRBJ2-7; D perhaps matches TRBD2 (6 bases). CDR1 and CDR2 from the germline V gene are SGHRS and YFSETQ. Trimming took off 0 bases at V and 2 bases at J, with 15 bases between the two ends. This CDR3 spans 16 amino acids. Here the CDR3 reads CASSLGLGTYTYEQYF. CDR3 nucleotides: TGCGCCAGCAGCTTGGGTCTTGGGACTTATACCTACGAGCAGTACTTC.

CDR3 nucleotide sequence: TGCAGCGCCTCAACCGAGGGGGGAAACATTCAGTACTTC. Its translation is CSASTEGGNIQYF. V usage is TRBV29-1 and J usage is TRBJ2-4; D possibly matches TRBD1 or TRBD2 (6 bases each). The CDR3 runs 13 residues. Germline V gives CDR1 SQVTM, CDR2 ANQGSEA. V lost 7 bases and J 6 bases, leaving 16 bases between the germline ends.

The V call is TRBV5-4, the J call TRBJ2-3; D might be TRBD2 (5 bases). CDR3 length: 18 amino acids. Germline lookup yields CDR1 SGHNT and CDR2 YYREEE (reference sequence). The germline V and J ends were trimmed by 1 base and 4 bases, with 22 bases remaining between them. The chain's CDR3 is CASSLHPIASYGADTQYF. The CDR3 DNA reads TGTGCCAGCAGCTTGCACCCCATAGCGAGTTACGGGGCAGATACGCAGTATTTT.

The rearrangement uses TRBV6-1 and TRBJ2-4; D possibly uses TRBD1 or TRBD2 (5 bases each). Germline V gives CDR1 MNHNS, CDR2 SASEGT. Trimming took 7 bases from V and 11 from J, leaving 24 bases between them. The CDR3 has 15 amino acids. CDR3 coding DNA: TGTGCCAGCATTCCATGGGACGCCCCCCTGGGGCTTCAGTACTTC. Its protein product is CASIPWDAPLGLQYF.

V and J are TRBV5-1 and TRBJ2-3; no clear D gene. V gave up 3 bases and J gave up 2 bases, with 7 bases separating them. The CDR3 consists of 13 residues. Looked up from germline, CDR1 is SGHRS and CDR2 is YFSETQ. CDR3 bases: TGCGCCAGCAGCTCGCCGCACACAGATACGCAGTATTTT. This gives the protein CASSSPHTDTQYF.

The genes are TRBV7-3 and TRBJ1-1; no firm D call. Germline loops: CDR1 SGHTA, CDR2 FQGTGA. This CDR3 spans 13 amino acids. Trimming cost V 5 bases and J 0 bases, with 7 bases left between them. CDR3 region: CASSRTVNTEAFF. The CDR3 coding sequence is TGTGCCAGCAGCCGGACGGTGAACACTGAAGCTTTCTTT.

The chain links TRBV28 to TRBJ2-1; 7 nucleotides match TRBD1. The germline gives CDR1 MDHEN, CDR2 SYDVKM. This CDR3 is built from 13 residues. V lost 5 bases, J lost 5 bases, and 3 bases stayed unmatched. CDR3 loop: CASSQTGDNEQFF. DNA for the CDR3: TGTGCCAGCAGTCAAACAGGGGACAATGAGCAGTTCTTC. Full variable domain (missing parts from reference TRBV28 and TRBJ2-1): DVKVTQSSRYLVKRTGEKVFLECVQDMDHENMFWYRQDPGLGLRLIYFSYDVKMKEKGDIPEGYSVSREKKERFSLILESASTNQTSMYLCASSQTGDNEQFFGPGTRLTVL.

The CDR3 is CAWSVPDPYEQYF. CDR3 DNA: TGTGCCTGGAGTGTACCGGATCCCTACGAGCAGTACTTC. The chain has TRBV30 and TRBJ2-7; D is ambiguous. Trimming removed 0 bases at V and 2 bases at J, with 8 bases between. Germline values: CDR1 GTSNPN, CDR2 SVGIG (reference sequence). The CDR3 is 13 residues long. Full variable domain (missing parts from reference TRBV30 and TRBJ2-7): SQTIHQWPATLVQPVGSPLSLECTVEGTSNPNLYWYRQAAGRGLQLLFYSVGIGQISSEVPQNLSASRPQDRQFILSSKKLLLSDSGFYLCAWSVPDPYEQYFGPGTRLTVT.

The genes are TRBV19 and TRBJ2-1, with D unclear. The CDR3 is made up of 13 amino acids. Deletions cut 1 base from V and 8 bases from J, with 9 bases between. CDR1 and CDR2 from the germline V gene are LNHDA and SQIVND (reference sequence). The CDR3 nucleotides are TGTGCCAGTAGTATAGTTCAAGTGGATGAGCAGTTCTTC. Translation: CASSIVQVDEQFF.

Points on this clone: This CDR3 is also generated by other DNA sequences in the sample. This chain links TRBV27 with TRBJ1-2; the D gene is possibly TRBD1 (6 bases). The V gene lost 0 bases and the J gene lost 4 bases, with 9 bases spanning the gap. The CDR3 is 14 amino acids. Germline CDR1 MNHEY, CDR2 SMNVEV (reference sequence). CDR3 nucleotide sequence: TGTGCCAGCAGTTTATCTAGGGGGAGCTATGGCTACACCTTC. This encodes CASSLSRGSYGYTF.

The chain employs TRBV21-1 and TRBJ2-1; the table assigns TRBD1, which was not confirmed against the DNA. TRBV21-1 is designated a pseudogene. The CDR3 totals 19 residues. CDR3 in amino acids: CASSRRDRGPLTRYNEQFF. CDR3 sequence (DNA): TGTGCCAGCAGCAGGAGGGACAGGGGCCCTCTGACCAGATACAATGAGCAGTTCTTC.

This chain joins TRBV30 and TRBJ2-7; D is perhaps TRBD2 (6 bases). This CDR3 has 14 amino acids. Per germline, CDR1 GTSNPN and CDR2 SVGIG (reference sequence). V was shortened by 2 bases and J by 0 bases, with 11 bases between the two germline ends. The DNA of the CDR3 is TGTGCCTGGAGTTTTGGGACTGGCTCCTACGAGCAGTACTTC. Translation gives CAWSFGTGSYEQYF.

The rearrangement joins TRBV6-1 to TRBJ2-7; maybe TRBD2 (5 bases). Trimming shortened V by 7 bases and J by 0 bases, and 16 bases separated the two germline ends. The CDR3 has 15 amino acids. Germline V CDR1 and CDR2: MNHNS, SASEGT. The CDR3 nucleotides read TGTGCCAGCACCCATTGGGAGCGGAGCTCCTACGAGCAGTACTTC. Translation: CASTHWERSSYEQYF.

The genes are TRBV10-3 and TRBJ2-1, with D uncertain. The CDR3 covers 16 residues. Germline values: CDR1 ENHRY, CDR2 SYGVKD. Trimming removed 4 bases from V and 4 bases from J, with 17 bases in between. The CDR3 loop is CAISADGPPIYNEQFF. DNA of the CDR3: TGTGCCATCAGTGCTGACGGCCCACCTATATACAATGAGCAGTTCTTC.